This T cell receptor beta chain was identified during a study of T cells in Graves' hyperthyroidism and ophthalmopathy (dated by TCRdb to the late 2010s). Notes on the research overall: Peripheral blood samples were taken at the time of initial diagnosis, prior to any treatment. To identify TCR V-J signatures that set the groups apart, the researchers used a discovery cohort of about a hundred patients, made up of under 50 with Graves' ophthalmopathy and about 60 with stable Graves' hyperthyroidism. Prospective prediction of ophthalmopathy was tested in an independent validation cohort of 18 hyperthyroidism patients and some 17 patients who later progressed to ophthalmopathy. The 85 to 100 discovery patients were randomly split 7:3 into training and test sets. Thyroid tissue and blood T-cell repertoires from about 6 Graves' hyperthyroidism patients were also compared in the study. After sampling, hyperthyroidism patients received methimazole starting at 30 mg daily, and ophthalmopathy patients received high-dose intravenous methylprednisolone. TCR Vbeta CDR3 sequencing of 130 to 150 peripheral blood samples (approximately 44 ophthalmopathy, some 75 hyperthyroidism and roughly 17 progressor patients) is reported in the paper.

The investigation overall reported the following: Most expanded thyroid clonotypes (frequency above 0.001) were also detected in blood, suggesting blood repertoires may reflect thyroid immune responses. Ophthalmopathy was separated from stable hyperthyroidism by a 13 V-J signature model, with around 88% sensitivity and about 81% specificity obtained in cross-validation and 80%/75% obtained in testing. Sample size was not statistically predetermined, and blinding of investigators to group allocation was not performed. In validation, progression to ophthalmopathy was predicted by the model with 55% to 71% sensitivity and nearly 75% specificity, a median of about 6.8 months before onset.

This clonotype was counted only a few times. Which antigen it targets is not known. The input lacks base qualities; no much larger clone sits a single base away. Amplification of TCR beta CDR3 regions was carried out from RNA transcripts. The TCR CDR3 was subjected to a first round of RT-PCR using the HTBI primer set and the Qiagen OneStep RT-PCR kit. Libraries were constructed in a second round of multiplex PCR, after which size selection and purification were performed. The libraries were sequenced on an Illumina HiSeq2000 using paired-end 100 bp reads. The study's processing was this. Raw data were processed with SOAPnuke, discarding reads with adapters, uncalled bases, mean Phred below 15, or no exact constant-primer or identifier match. High-quality paired reads were merged with COPE v1.2.5, and unique nucleotide sequences were defined as clonotypes. MiTCR v1.1 was used to align clonotypes to the IMGT TRBV, TRBD and TRBJ reference segments. The analysis included only V-J combinations with a frequency above 0.0001, which together covered more than 99% of the repertoires. A TCS score was defined as the ratio between F50 (clonal expansion) and ExV (chaos), using BLOSUM62-based TCRdist between CDR3 peptides within each V-J. Welch's t-statistics and random forest reduced around 550 V-J features to fewer than 15, which were used in a naive Bayes classifier (R e1071). TCRdb passed the public sequencing reads through fastp at Q25 and MiXCR, retaining productive beta sequences. One record per CDR3 amino acid sequence lists the most common genes and DNA. In this record, the V and J calls reflect TCRdb's handling and not the investigators' own analysis. The sample table contains approximately 510,000 distinct CDR3 sequences; only one count was recorded for around 21% of them. Approximately 26% of the sample is in the top ten clones.

The germline V gene supplies CDR1 SNHLY and CDR2 FYNNEI. The CDR3 goes from the cysteine to the phenylalanine over 14 residues. Left in the record is the CDR3 DNA by itself, 42 bases read in frame from the first base. V loses 9 bases at its end and J loses 3 bases; junction bases beyond the gene matches: 11. Stable Graves' hyperthyroidism was defined as the absence of progression to ophthalmopathy over 18 months of follow-up. Hyperthyroidism patients were newly diagnosed, with disease duration under 2 months, and aged 18 to 65 years. Any patient with an uncontrolled infection, another autoimmune disease, pregnancy or lactation was excluded. Clinical symptoms, serum thyroxine and TRAb, thyroid ultrasound, and orbital computed tomography formed the basis for the diagnoses. PBMCs were separated from about 10 ml of fresh peripheral blood using Ficoll-Paque density gradient centrifugation. Total RNA was extracted using Trizol reagent, and RNA quality was assessed on an Agilent 2100 Bioanalyzer.

This receptor was taken from a man aged 18 to 29 with Graves' hyperthyroidism. This receptor chain uses TRBV2 and TRBJ2-7, and TRBD2 aligns with 7 junction nucleotides. Sequencing input: blood. DNA sequence: TGTGCCAGTAAGGCCCGGGACTATAACTACGAGCAGTACTTC. Translation gives CASKARDYNYEQYF.